This entry features one T cell receptor beta chain sequence. Its cognate antigen is unknown. These data come from a study of T-cell memory formation after mild COVID-19. Study-level results: Confirmation was lacking for SARS-CoV-2 specificity of second-wave clones that peaked on day 37. Chiefly within CM and EM were the contracting CD4+ clones; CD8+ ones were within EMRA. CD4+ bias marked clones expanding day 15 to 37, unlike balanced contracting clones.

Sample barcodes and UMIs were carried by the TCR alpha and TCR beta cDNA libraries that 5'RACE generated with constant-segment primers. A single record per CDR3 protein comes from TCRdb applying MiXCR to the 5' RACE reads. The table has fewer than 450,000 distinct CDR3 sequences, approximately 24% seen once. Germline assignment: CDR1 DFQATT and CDR2 SNEGSKA (reference sequence). Trimming took 6 bases from V and 8 from J, leaving 22 bases between them. CDR3 length: 15 residues. Material for sequencing was PBMCs or a T cell subset sorted from them (not recorded which). The chain couples TRBV20-1 to TRBJ1-4, with D possibly matching TRBD1 (5 bases). The source of this sequence is an adult woman who had mild COVID-19 (a few samples of this study predate the infection). Cell type and time point are not known. The DNA of the CDR3 is TGCAGTGCCAGATTTCCGGGGCCCCGACTGGAAAAACTGTTTTTT. Protein: CSARFPGPRLEKLFF.